One and the same sample provided the 24 T cell receptor beta chains below, sequenced in a study of T-cell memory formation after mild COVID-19. TCRdb reprocessed the 5' RACE reads via MiXCR and lists one record per CDR3 protein. The data hold more than 250,000 distinct CDR3 sequences, with over 15% observed a single time. Material for sequencing was PBMCs or a T cell subset sorted from them (not recorded which). These receptors all stem from a young man who had mild COVID-19 (a few samples of this study predate the infection). Cell type and time point are not known.

There are a few counts of this clonotype. The genes are TRBV11-3 and TRBJ2-2; 9 bases are shared with TRBD2. Trimming cost V 6 bases and J 7 bases; bases outside gene matches: 18. The CDR3 consists of 18 residues. In germline, CDR1 is SGHNT, CDR2 YENEEA. The chain's CDR3 is CASSRGRRGGQNGGELFF. The CDR3 coding sequence is TGTGCCAGCAGTCGCGGCCGGCGGGGGGGCCAGAATGGCGGGGAGCTGTTTTTT.

This clonotype has ten or more counts. This chain links TRBV12-3 or TRBV12-4 with TRBJ2-5, with 8 bases lining up with TRBD2. There are 14 residues in the CDR3. With 3 bases clipped from V and 4 bases from J, the junction kept 4 bases outside the gene matches. The DNA of the CDR3 is TGTGCCAGCAGTTTCCGGGGGGGCCCAGAGACCCAGTACTTC. It codes for CASSFRGGPETQYF.

The chain recombines TRBV29-1 with TRBJ2-7; perhaps TRBD1 as D (5 bases). This CDR3 has 13 residues. Germline CDR1 SQVTM, CDR2 ANQGSEA. V was cut by 7 bases and J by 2 bases, with 15 bases left in between. The CDR3 DNA sequence: TGCAGCGCCCGGACACCCCGAACCTACGAGCAGTACTTC. Translated, it gives CSARTPRTYEQYF.

The V call is TRBV6-2 or TRBV6-3, the J call TRBJ2-2; no definite D call. The germline V gene encodes CDR1 MNHEY and CDR2 SVGEGT. This CDR3 region has 12 residues. The V end lost 9 bases, the J end lost 4 bases, and 9 bases lay between the germline ends. CDR3 residues: CASTQLTGELFF. The CDR3 region has the DNA TGTGCCAGTACACAACTCACCGGGGAGCTGTTTTTT.

This chain uses TRBV11-1 with TRBJ2-1; 8 bases are a match to TRBD2. Germline V gene lookup returns CDR1 SGHAT and CDR2 FQDESV (reference sequence). V lost 5 bases to trimming and J lost 8 bases; unmatched junction nucleotides: 11. The CDR3 covers 15 residues. The CDR3 nucleotides read TGTGCCAGCAGCCACTCCCAACGGGGGGGCTATGAGCAGTTCTTC. Translation: CASSHSQRGGYEQFF.

This clonotype was counted only a few times. The CDR3 here is CASSLGTIITDTQYF. The CDR3, as DNA: TGTGCCAGCAGCTTAGGGACTATCATCACAGATACGCAGTATTTT. V gene TRBV5-5 combines with J gene TRBJ2-3, with 7 bases fitting TRBD2. The trim removed 2 bases at V and 2 bases at J, leaving 5 bases unmatched. The CDR3 is 15 amino acids. Germline V lookup: CDR1 SGHKS, CDR2 YYEKEE (reference sequence).

A few counts support this clonotype. This chain uses TRBV12-3 or TRBV12-4 with TRBJ2-5; D is unclear. V was trimmed by 5 bases and J by 0 bases, leaving 10 bases between them. The CDR3 consists of 14 residues. CDR3 residues: CASSLRTDQETQYF. The CDR3 DNA is TGTGCCAGCAGTCTGAGGACGGACCAAGAGACCCAGTACTTC.

This clonotype was detected a few times. The V call is TRBV20-1, the J call TRBJ2-1; possibly TRBD2 for D (7 bases). The V gene lost 0 bases and the J gene lost 10 bases, with 19 bases spanning the gap. The CDR3 is made up of 15 amino acids. Germline CDR1 DFQATT, CDR2 SNEGSKA (reference sequence). CDR3 sequence: CSARELGGQGVEQFF. The CDR3 nucleotides read TGCAGTGCTAGAGAGCTCGGGGGGCAGGGTGTGGAGCAGTTCTTC.

The chain uses TRBV6-4 and TRBJ2-1, with 7 bases aligning to TRBD2. The CDR3 runs to 14 residues. The V segment lost 3 bases and the J segment 8 bases; nucleotides outside the gene matches: 7. Germline CDR1 and CDR2: MRHNA and SNTAGT. The CDR3 sequence is CASSDGGEGHEQFF. Here the CDR3 DNA reads TGTGCCAGCAGTGATGGGGGGGAGGGCCATGAGCAGTTCTTC.

This sequence joins TRBV7-2 and TRBJ2-7; 7 nucleotides align to TRBD1. After removal of 5 bases from V and 7 bases from J, the junction contained 14 bases not matched to a gene. From germline, CDR1 is SGHTA and CDR2 FQGNSA. The CDR3 runs 15 residues. The CDR3 region is CASSPAGTDKGEQYF. The DNA of the CDR3 is TGTGCCAGCAGCCCGGCAGGGACAGACAAGGGGGAGCAGTACTTC.

This clonotype was seen ten or more times. The V call is TRBV7-9, the J call TRBJ2-5, with D perhaps matching TRBD2 (5 bases). The CDR3 has 13 residues. The germline CDR1 and CDR2 sequences are SEHNR and FQNEAQ (reference sequence). Trimming took off 0 bases at V and 5 bases at J, with 7 bases between the two ends. The CDR3 nucleotides are TGTGCCAGCAGCTTAGCTAGCGAGGAGACCCAGTACTTC. It yields the protein CASSLASEETQYF. The variable domain in full, with the rest retrieved from reference TRBV7-9 and TRBJ2-5, is DTGVSQNPRHKITKRGQNVTFRCDPISEHNRLYWYRQTLGQGPEFLTYFQNEAQLEKSRLLSDRFSAERPKGSFSTLEIQRTEQGDSAMYLCASSLASEETQYFGPGTRLLVL.

CDR3 nucleotide sequence: TGTGCCAGCAGTTTAGCGCGGGGGGCTGGGTCACCCCTCCACTTT. This translates into CASSLARGAGSPLHF. The gene calls are TRBV12-3 or TRBV12-4 and TRBJ1-6; tentatively, D is TRBD1 (6 bases). Trimming removed 0 bases from V and 10 bases from J, with 13 bases in between. The CDR3 runs 15 residues.

In its sample, this clonotype was seen a few times. V gene TRBV5-4 combines with J gene TRBJ2-7, with 8 bases that match TRBD1. Germline CDR1 is SGHNT and CDR2 is YYREEE (reference sequence). This CDR3 is built from 14 residues. V dropped 3 bases and J dropped 3; count of bases not matched to a gene: 5. The CDR3 DNA follows: TGTGCCAGCAGCTCCCCAGGGGGCGTCTACGAGCAGTACTTC. It encodes CASSSPGGVYEQYF.

This clonotype was seen many times. The genes are TRBV12-3 or TRBV12-4 and TRBJ1-1; TRBD1 agrees at 7 bases. V dropped 4 bases and J dropped 5; count of bases not matched to a gene: 13. There are 16 residues in the CDR3. The CDR3 DNA sequence: TGTGCCAGCAGTTCCGGGACAGACATTAAGGGGACTGAAGCTTTCTTT. Translating it yields CASSSGTDIKGTEAFF.

The CDR3 bases are TGTGCCAGCAGTACCCCGGGACAGGGGGCTCGGGAGCAGTACTTC. Protein product: CASSTPGQGAREQYF. V gene TRBV28 combines with J gene TRBJ2-7, with 12 bases aligning to TRBD1. The V gene's germline CDR1 is MDHEN and CDR2 SYDVKM. With V trimmed by 5 bases and J by 7 bases, 9 bases remained unmatched. The CDR3 consists of 15 residues.

The rearrangement uses TRBV7-2 and TRBJ2-5; TRBD2 matches at 9 bases. The V gene end was trimmed by 5 bases and the J gene end by 1 base; junction bases not matched to a gene: 5. CDR3 length: 15 amino acids. Germline V CDR1 and CDR2: SGHTA, FQGNSA. The CDR3 spells CASSPEGLAQETQYF. DNA of the CDR3: TGTGCCAGCAGCCCAGAGGGACTAGCCCAAGAGACCCAGTACTTC. The full variable domain, completed using reference TRBV7-2 and TRBJ2-5, is GAGVSQSPSNKVTEKGKDVELRCDPISGHTALYWYRQSLGQGLEFLIYFQGNSAPDKSGLPSDRFSAERTGGSVSTLTIQRTQQEDSAVYLCASSPEGLAQETQYFGPGTRLLVL.

The chain recombines TRBV19 with TRBJ2-1; no firm D call. Looked up from germline, CDR1 is LNHDA and CDR2 is SQIVND (reference sequence). Trimming took 10 bases from V and 15 from J, leaving 28 bases between them. CDR3 length: 14 amino acids. CDR3 coding DNA: TGTGCCACCCAGGACCGGCTGCACTCCTTGAACAGGTTCTTC. As protein: CATQDRLHSLNRFF.

The gene calls are TRBV5-1 and TRBJ1-4, with unresolved D. The germline gives CDR1 SGHRS, CDR2 YFSETQ. Trimming shortened V by 4 bases and J by 0 bases, and 10 bases separated the two germline ends. There are 15 residues in the CDR3. This chain's CDR3 is CASSGEGTTNEKLFF. As DNA, the CDR3 is TGCGCCAGCAGCGGGGAGGGAACAACTAATGAAAAACTGTTTTTT.

This clonotype was observed a few times. The V and J genes are TRBV5-1 and TRBJ2-7; 7 bases align to TRBD2. The V and J ends lost 2 bases and 3 bases, in that order; junction bases with no gene match: 8. From germline, CDR1 is SGHRS and CDR2 YFSETQ. This CDR3 region has 15 residues. CDR3 sequence reads: CASSFESGTGYEQYF. The CDR3, as DNA: TGCGCCAGCAGCTTTGAAAGCGGGACCGGCTACGAGCAGTACTTC.

This clonotype has just a few counts. The V and J genes are TRBV6-5 and TRBJ2-1; a weak D match, TRBD1 (5 bases). V lost 6 bases and J 4 bases, leaving 10 bases between the germline ends. Germline CDR1 is MNHEY and CDR2 is SVGAGI. This CDR3 comprises 13 residues. This CDR3 reads CASRRTIYNEQFF. The CDR3 DNA is TGTGCCAGCAGGCGGACAATATACAATGAGCAGTTCTTC.

This chain joins TRBV2 and TRBJ2-7; D perhaps matches TRBD2 (6 bases). The V gene lost 6 bases and the J gene lost 7 bases, with 10 bases spanning the gap. CDR1 is SNHLY, CDR2 FYNNEI, per germline. The CDR3 has 11 amino acids. The CDR3 sequence: CASRGGREQYF. The CDR3 DNA reads TGTGCCAGCAGGGGAGGTCGAGAGCAGTACTTC.

This clonotype turned up a few times. The V gene is TRBV6-5, the J gene TRBJ2-3; TRBD1 agrees at 10 bases. After removal of 6 bases from V and 2 bases from J, the junction contained 8 bases not matched to a gene. Looked up from germline, CDR1 is MNHEY and CDR2 is SVGAGI. The CDR3 loop spans 16 amino acids. CDR3 DNA: TGTGCCAGCAGACCTCCGGGACAGGGGAACACAGATACGCAGTATTTT. Amino acids: CASRPPGQGNTDTQYF.

The V gene is TRBV10-3, the J gene TRBJ2-2; D gene unclear. Germline CDR1 is ENHRY and CDR2 is SYGVKD. Trimming took 7 bases from V and 7 from J, leaving 13 bases between them. The CDR3 consists of 13 residues. In nucleotides, the CDR3 is TGTGCCATCACGGCAATGGTGGACGGGGAGCTGTTTTTT. This sequence encodes CAITAMVDGELFF.

This chain connects TRBV28 to TRBJ2-1, with D possibly being TRBD1 (6 bases). The CDR3 spans 14 residues. Deletions cut 3 bases from V and 9 bases from J, with 15 bases between. Germline-derived CDR1 and CDR2 are MDHEN and SYDVKM. CDR3 DNA: TGTGCCAGCAGTTTCCCTAGCAGAGGGGGTGAGCAGTTCTTC. Translating gives CASSFPSRGGEQFF.